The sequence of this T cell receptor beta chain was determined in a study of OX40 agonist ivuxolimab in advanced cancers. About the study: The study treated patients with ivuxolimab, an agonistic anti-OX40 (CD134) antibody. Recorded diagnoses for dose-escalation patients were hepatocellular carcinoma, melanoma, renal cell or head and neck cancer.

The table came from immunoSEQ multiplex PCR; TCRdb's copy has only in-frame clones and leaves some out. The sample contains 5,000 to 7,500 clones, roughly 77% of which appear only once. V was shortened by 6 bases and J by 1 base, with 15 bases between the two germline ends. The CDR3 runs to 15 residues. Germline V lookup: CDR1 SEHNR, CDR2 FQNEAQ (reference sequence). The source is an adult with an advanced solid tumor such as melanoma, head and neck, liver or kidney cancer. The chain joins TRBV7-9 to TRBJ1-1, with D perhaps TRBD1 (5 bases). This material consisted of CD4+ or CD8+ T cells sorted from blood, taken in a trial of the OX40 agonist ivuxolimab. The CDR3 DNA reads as TGTGCCAGCAGGGCCAGGGTAGGGACGAACACTGAAGCTTTCTTT. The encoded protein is CASRARVGTNTEAFF.